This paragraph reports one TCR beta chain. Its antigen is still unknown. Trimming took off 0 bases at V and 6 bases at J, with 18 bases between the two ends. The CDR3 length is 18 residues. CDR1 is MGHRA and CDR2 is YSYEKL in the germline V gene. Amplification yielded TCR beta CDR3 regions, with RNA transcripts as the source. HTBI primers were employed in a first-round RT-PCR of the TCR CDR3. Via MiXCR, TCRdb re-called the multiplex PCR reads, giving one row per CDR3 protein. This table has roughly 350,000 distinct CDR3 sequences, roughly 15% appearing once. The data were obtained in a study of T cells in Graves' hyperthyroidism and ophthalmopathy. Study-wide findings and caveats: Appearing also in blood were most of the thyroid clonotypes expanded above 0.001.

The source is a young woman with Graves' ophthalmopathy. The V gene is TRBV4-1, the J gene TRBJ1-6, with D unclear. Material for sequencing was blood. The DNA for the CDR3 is TGCGCCAGCAGCCAAGATGGAGGGCGAGGATACCGTAATTCACCCCTCCACTTT. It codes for CASSQDGGRGYRNSPLHF.